This entry lists 24 T cell receptor beta chains sequenced from one sample in a study of a mutant IDH1 vaccine in newly diagnosed glioma. Described time point: baseline, week 1 (first vaccination visit). Treatment indicated: pre-vaccination baseline after standard-of-care therapy. Here immunoSEQ multiplex PCR was the method, and the copy in TCRdb shows in-frame clones only, minus some. The profile shows some 67,000 clones, around 82% of them singletons. The specimen comprised peripheral blood mononuclear cells (PBMCs), sampled from a glioma patient treated with radiotherapy, temozolomide or both. Receptors were obtained from a woman between 18 and 29 years old with glioma. Some clones in this sample may be carry-over from other donors' samples.

The chain employs TRBV5-6 and TRBJ2-7, with 7 nucleotides matching TRBD1. This CDR3 region has 14 residues. Germline V gives CDR1 SGHDT, CDR2 YYEEEE. After removal of 1 base from V and 2 bases from J, the junction contained 3 bases not matched to a gene. The CDR3, as DNA: TGTGCCAGCAGCTTGAAGGGACAGACCTACGAGCAGTACTTC. Translation: CASSLKGQTYEQYF.

This chain uses TRBV30 with TRBJ2-1; the match to TRBD2 covers 11 bases. This CDR3 is built from 15 residues. Per the germline V gene, CDR1 is GTSNPN and CDR2 is SVGIG (reference sequence). The V and J ends lost 3 bases and 7 bases, in that order; junction bases with no gene match: 8. CDR3 sequence (DNA): TGTGCCTGGAGGGTAGCGGGAGGGCCTAGAAATGAGCAGTTCTTC. As protein: CAWRVAGGPRNEQFF.

The chain uses TRBV29-1 and TRBJ1-2, with 7 bases aligning to TRBD1. Germline V gene data show CDR1 as SQVTM and CDR2 as ANQGSEA. The trim removed 7 bases at V and 13 bases at J, leaving 9 bases unmatched. The CDR3 has 10 residues. This CDR3 is CSAGQAAPTF. In DNA form, the CDR3 reads TGCAGCGCTGGACAGGCCGCGCCCACCTTC.

J is TRBJ1-2 and V is TRBV30, with 9 positions matching TRBD1. The trim removed 3 bases at V and 8 bases at J, leaving 4 bases unmatched. This CDR3 comprises 12 residues. Germline CDR1 and CDR2: GTSNPN and SVGIG (reference sequence). The CDR3 is CAWSDRGKGYTF. The CDR3 DNA follows: TGTGCCTGGAGCGACAGGGGGAAAGGCTACACCTTC.

The V and J genes are TRBV4-2 and TRBJ1-3; 8 positions agree with TRBD1. The CDR3 spans 13 residues. V shed 8 bases, J shed 4 bases, and the junction held 4 bases outside the gene matches. Germline lookup yields CDR1 LGHNA and CDR2 YNFKEQ. The CDR3 is CASRQGSGNTIYF. The CDR3 nucleotides are TGTGCCAGCCGACAGGGGTCCGGAAACACCATATATTTT.

The gene calls are TRBV6-6 and TRBJ2-1; D may be TRBD1 (6 bases). Germline CDR1 is MNHNY and CDR2 is SVGAGI (reference sequence). V lost 2 bases, J lost 9 bases, and 11 bases lay in between. The length of the CDR3 is 13 residues. The CDR3 nucleotides read TGTGCCAGCAGTTACGGGACACCCCCTGAGCAGTTCTTC. Translated: CASSYGTPPEQFF.

The V call is TRBV9, the J call TRBJ2-7, with D perhaps TRBD2 (5 bases). This CDR3 has 13 amino acids. Germline-derived CDR1 and CDR2 are SGDLS and YYNGEE. Trimming removed 1 base from V and 7 bases from J, with 12 bases in between. CDR3 amino acids: CASSVRGMGEQYF. Written as DNA, the CDR3 is TGTGCCAGCAGCGTACGAGGGATGGGGGAGCAGTACTTC.

This clone was picked up a small number of times. This rearrangement joins TRBV11-3 to TRBJ2-5; weak D call: TRBD1 (8 bases). The CDR3 loop spans 15 amino acids. Trimming shortened V by 5 bases and J by 2 bases, and 15 bases separated the two germline ends. Germline CDR1 is SGHNT and CDR2 is YENEEA. CDR3 amino acids: CASSGDRGGQETQYF. Here the CDR3 DNA reads TGTGCCAGCAGCGGAGACAGGGGAGGGCAAGAGACCCAGTACTTC.

In its sample, this clone was seen once. The V gene is TRBV2, the J gene TRBJ1-5; D ambiguous. Germline loops: CDR1 SNHLY, CDR2 FYNNEI. This CDR3 has 13 residues. Trimming removed 0 bases from V and 6 bases from J, with 6 bases in between. This CDR3 reads CASSEAGVQPQHF. The CDR3 DNA is TGTGCCAGCAGTGAAGCTGGGGTTCAGCCCCAGCATTTT.

The chain is built from TRBV6-1 and TRBJ1-2, with 8 bases matching TRBD1. After removal of 4 bases from V and 4 bases from J, the junction contained 8 bases not matched to a gene. The germline gives CDR1 MNHNS, CDR2 SASEGT. The CDR3 spans 15 residues. CDR3 amino acids: CASSGPTGGGYGYTF. DNA for the CDR3: TGTGCCAGCAGTGGCCCCACAGGGGGGGGCTATGGCTACACCTTC.

The chain joins TRBV6-6 to TRBJ2-1; no definite D call. The CDR3 totals 10 residues. CDR1 and CDR2 (germline): MNHNY, SVGAGI (reference sequence). V shed 5 bases and J shed 6 bases, with 2 bases lying between them. The CDR3 sequence: CASSRNEQFF. In nucleotides, the CDR3 is TGTGCCAGCAGTCGCAATGAGCAGTTCTTC.

The CDR3 sequence: CASSQGGAGGTEAFF. The DNA for the CDR3 is TGCGCCAGCAGCCAGGGGGGGGCAGGGGGCACTGAAGCTTTCTTT. J is TRBJ1-1 and V is TRBV4-1, with 7 bases lining up with TRBD1. CDR3 length equals 15 residues. V lost 3 bases and J lost 4; bases outside the gene matches: 8. Germline V gene sequence: CDR1 MGHRA, CDR2 YSYEKL.

The chain is built from TRBV6-5 and TRBJ1-2; D is uncertain. CDR3 length: 16 amino acids. From germline, CDR1 is MNHEY and CDR2 SVGAGI. V was trimmed by 0 bases and J by 0 bases, leaving 11 bases between them. This chain's CDR3 is CASSYSISGTNYGYTF. The CDR3 DNA reads as TGTGCCAGCAGTTACTCAATAAGCGGGACTAACTATGGCTACACCTTC.

V gene TRBV7-6 combines with J gene TRBJ1-4; D is undetermined. This CDR3 is 15 amino acids long. Germline CDR1 reads SGHVS; CDR2 reads FNYEAQ. V was trimmed by 1 base and J by 5 bases, leaving 11 bases between them. CDR3 region: CASSLGGYQNEKLFF. DNA for the CDR3: TGTGCCAGCAGCTTAGGCGGGTACCAGAATGAAAAACTGTTTTTT.

The chain couples TRBV10-3 to TRBJ2-3; 8 bases fit TRBD2. The germline CDR1 and CDR2 sequences are ENHRY and SYGVKD. Trimming removed 6 bases from V and 3 bases from J; junction bases left unmatched: 2. This CDR3 spans 13 amino acids. The CDR3 reads CAISGGETDTQYF. For the CDR3, the DNA is TGTGCCATCAGCGGGGGGGAAACAGATACGCAGTATTTT.

The chain employs TRBV27 and TRBJ2-7, with TRBD1 identical over 7 bases. Germline CDR1 reads MNHEY; CDR2 reads SMNVEV (reference sequence). The CDR3 has 16 amino acids. The V segment lost 2 bases and the J segment 2 bases; nucleotides outside the gene matches: 9. CDR3 region: CASSLDLATGAYEQYF. CDR3 sequence (DNA): TGTGCCAGCAGTTTAGATCTAGCAACAGGGGCCTACGAGCAGTACTTC.

The chain employs TRBV4-1 and TRBJ2-7, with 14 bases identical to TRBD2. The CDR3 consists of 14 residues. Losses at the gene ends were 4 bases for V and 5 bases for J; bases not matched to a gene: 1. CDR1 and CDR2 (germline): MGHRA, YSYEKL. CDR3 region: CASSRGLAGDEQYF. The DNA of the CDR3 is TGCGCCAGCAGCCGGGGACTAGCGGGAGACGAGCAGTACTTC.

The table lists this clone with a count of one. The chain couples TRBV18 to TRBJ2-1, with 9 bases that match TRBD2. The CDR3 contains 15 residues. Germline assignment: CDR1 KGHSH and CDR2 LQKENI. Trimming removed 3 bases from V and 3 bases from J; junction bases left unmatched: 3. The CDR3: CASSPWTSVYNEQFF. DNA for the CDR3: TGTGCCAGCTCACCGTGGACTAGCGTCTACAATGAGCAGTTCTTC. The full variable domain, with the rest looked up from reference TRBV18 and TRBJ2-1, is NAGVMQNPRHLVRRRGQEARLRCSPMKGHSHVYWYRQLPEEGLKFMVYLQKENIIDESGMPKERFSAEFPKEGPSILRIQQVVRGDSAAYFCASSPWTSVYNEQFFGPGTRLTVL.

The J gene is TRBJ1-2, the V gene TRBV2; D ambiguous. CDR1 and CDR2 from the germline V gene are SNHLY and FYNNEI. V was clipped by 0 bases and J by 0 bases, with 14 bases between them. The CDR3 covers 17 residues. The CDR3: CASSEALQSGTNYGYTF. The DNA of the CDR3 is TGTGCCAGCAGTGAAGCGCTTCAGTCCGGGACTAACTATGGCTACACCTTC.

CDR3: CASRSPGKEQYF. As DNA, the CDR3 is TGTGCCAGCAGGTCCCCAGGGAAAGAGCAGTACTTC. This rearrangement joins TRBV2 to TRBJ2-7; D perhaps matches TRBD1 (5 bases). Trimming pared 6 bases from V and 7 bases from J, leaving 13 bases between. From germline, CDR1 is SNHLY and CDR2 FYNNEI. This CDR3 is built from 12 residues.

J is TRBJ1-1 and V is TRBV5-1; tentatively, D is TRBD1 (5 bases). Trimming removed 4 bases from V and 0 bases from J, with 16 bases in between. The CDR3 contains 16 residues. Germline assignment: CDR1 SGHRS and CDR2 YFSETQ. The CDR3 nucleotides read TGCGCCAGCAGCAGGGGCCGGACCCTATTGAACACTGAAGCTTTCTTT. Translation: CASSRGRTLLNTEAFF.

The chain recombines TRBV10-3 with TRBJ1-1, with D uncertain. Germline V gene lookup returns CDR1 ENHRY and CDR2 SYGVKD. The CDR3 has 14 residues. Trimming took 2 bases from V and 0 from J, leaving 7 bases between them. CDR3 coding DNA: TGTGCCATCAGTGAGCCAGCCATGAACACTGAAGCTTTCTTT. This sequence encodes CAISEPAMNTEAFF.

The CDR3 reads CASSESGRAYEQYF. CDR3 sequence (DNA): TGTGCCAGCAGTGAATCAGGCCGAGCCTACGAGCAGTACTTC. V usage is TRBV6-4 and J usage is TRBJ2-7; D gene uncertain. The CDR3 runs to 14 residues. Germline CDR1 reads MRHNA; CDR2 reads SNTAGT. Between the trimmed V and J ends, which lost 3 bases and 2 bases, there was a span of 11 bases.

This chain joins TRBV6-5 and TRBJ2-1, with a tentative D call TRBD2 (5 bases). This CDR3 is built from 15 residues. V lost 2 bases, J lost 0 bases, and 8 bases lay in between. Per germline, CDR1 MNHEY and CDR2 SVGAGI. The CDR3 DNA reads as TGTGCCAGCAGTTACAGCGGAAGCTCCTACAATGAGCAGTTCTTC. It is translated as CASSYSGSSYNEQFF.